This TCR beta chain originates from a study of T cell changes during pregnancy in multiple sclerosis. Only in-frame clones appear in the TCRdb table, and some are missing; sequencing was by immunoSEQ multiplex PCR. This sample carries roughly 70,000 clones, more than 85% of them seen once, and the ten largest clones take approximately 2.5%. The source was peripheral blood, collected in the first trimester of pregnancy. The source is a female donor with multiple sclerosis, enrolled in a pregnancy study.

The chain's CDR3 is CASSVNRAPRNQPQHF. The CDR3 DNA reads TGTGCCAGTAGTGTAAACAGGGCCCCTCGGAATCAGCCCCAGCATTTT. The gene calls are TRBV19 and TRBJ1-5; TRBD1 is a possible D gene (6 bases). The CDR3 runs 16 residues. Trimming shortened V by 5 bases and J by 4 bases, and 18 bases separated the two germline ends. CDR1 is LNHDA, CDR2 SQIVND, per germline (reference sequence). Using reference TRBV19 and TRBJ1-5 for the parts outside the CDR3, the full variable domain is DGGITQSPKYLFRKEGQNVTLSCEQNLNHDAMYWYRQDPGQGLRLIYYSQIVNDFQKGDIAEGYSVSREKKESFPLTVTSAQKNPTAFYLCASSVNRAPRNQPQHFGDGTRLSIL.